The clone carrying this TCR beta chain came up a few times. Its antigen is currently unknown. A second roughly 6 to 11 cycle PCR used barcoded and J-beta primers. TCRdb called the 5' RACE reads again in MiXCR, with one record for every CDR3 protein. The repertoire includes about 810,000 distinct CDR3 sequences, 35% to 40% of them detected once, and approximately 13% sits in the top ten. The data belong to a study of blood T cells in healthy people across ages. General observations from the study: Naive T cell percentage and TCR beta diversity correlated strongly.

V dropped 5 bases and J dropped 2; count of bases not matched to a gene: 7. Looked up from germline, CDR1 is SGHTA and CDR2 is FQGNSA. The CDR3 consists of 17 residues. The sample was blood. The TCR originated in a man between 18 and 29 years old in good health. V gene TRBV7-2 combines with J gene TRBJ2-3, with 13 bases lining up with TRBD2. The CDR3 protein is CASSKRTSGGYTDTQYF. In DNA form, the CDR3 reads TGTGCCAGCAGCAAGCGGACTAGCGGGGGATACACAGATACGCAGTATTTT.